In this sample, the clone carrying this T cell receptor (beta chain) turned up a few times. Its specificity is not known. Arm-PCR of CDR3 regions and iRepertoire HTBI primers were used to build TCR beta libraries. TCRdb reprocessed the multiplex PCR reads via MiXCR and lists one record per CDR3 protein. Among approximately 400,000 distinct CDR3 sequences listed, around 22% were seen once. The sample belongs to a study of regulatory T cells in long-lasting Graves disease. Study conclusions and caveats: The study found persistent patients shared more public clonotypes (approximately 2,700) than new patients (nearly 1,000).

Specified time point: persistent/refractory GD, antithyroid drugs over 5 years with positive TRAb. Scientists built the TCR library using RNA that was extracted from PBMCs. This clonotype originated in a female donor with Graves disease. Sample: peripheral blood mononuclear cells (PBMCs), taken when the disease was refractory, from a patient treated with antithyroid drugs.

This CDR3 reads CASTRTGGSYEQYF. The CDR3 DNA reads as TGTGCCAGCACCAGGACAGGGGGATCCTACGAGCAGTACTTC. The chain recombines TRBV27 with TRBJ2-7, with 10 bases fitting TRBD1. The CDR3 is made up of 14 amino acids. V dropped 7 bases and J dropped 1; count of bases not matched to a gene: 4. Germline V gene lookup returns CDR1 MNHEY and CDR2 SMNVEV (reference sequence).